This T cell receptor (beta chain) was captured by sequencing in a study of siplizumab effects on memory and regulatory T cells. In the case of this clone: What it recognizes is unknown.

Mixed lymphocyte reaction cells were cocultured at 37°C for roughly six days. Assay used: immunoSEQ multiplex PCR; TCRdb lists only in-frame clones, some missing. The data contain around 9,500 clones, about 41% of them seen just once; the ten biggest clones take up around 8.6%. Findings and limits, study-wide: Naive T cells looked more diverse than memory cells and looked like major alloresponse contributors.

The specimen sequenced was CFSE-low (dividing) CD4+ T cells sorted from an allogeneic mixed lymphocyte reaction. This TCR derives from a human donor in good health; the cells came from an allogeneic mixed lymphocyte reaction.

CDR3 amino acids: CASSNGLAGSYEQYF. CDR3 sequence (DNA): TGTGCCAGTAGTAACGGACTAGCGGGCTCCTACGAGCAGTACTTC. The genes are TRBV19 and TRBJ2-7; TRBD2 aligns across 11 bases. Germline V CDR1 and CDR2: LNHDA, SQIVND (reference sequence). The CDR3 runs to 15 residues. V lost 4 bases and J lost 0; bases outside the gene matches: 2.